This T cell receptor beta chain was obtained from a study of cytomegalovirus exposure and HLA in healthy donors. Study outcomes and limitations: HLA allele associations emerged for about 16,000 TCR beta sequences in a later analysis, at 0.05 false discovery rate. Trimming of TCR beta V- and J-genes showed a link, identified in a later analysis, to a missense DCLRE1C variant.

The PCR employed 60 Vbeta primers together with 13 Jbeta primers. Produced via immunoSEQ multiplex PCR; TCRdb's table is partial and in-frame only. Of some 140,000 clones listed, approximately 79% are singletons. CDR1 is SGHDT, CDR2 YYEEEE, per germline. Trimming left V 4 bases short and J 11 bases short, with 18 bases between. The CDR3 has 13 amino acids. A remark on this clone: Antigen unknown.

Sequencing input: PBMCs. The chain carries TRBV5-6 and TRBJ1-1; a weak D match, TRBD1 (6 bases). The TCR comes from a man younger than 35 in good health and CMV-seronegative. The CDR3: CASSSGWGRPAFF. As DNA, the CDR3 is TGTGCCAGCAGCAGTGGGTGGGGGCGCCCGGCTTTCTTT.